This T cell receptor (beta chain) was identified in a study of blood T cell repertoires in COVID-19. Study as a whole: Sample material is recorded as cDNA or gDNA derived from T cells, B-cell-depleted T cells, or PBMCs.

The CDR3 contains 15 residues. Trimming took off 0 bases at V and 1 base at J, with 10 bases between the two ends. Germline CDR1 and CDR2: MNHEY and SVGAGI. Repertoires were generated with immunoSEQ multiplex PCR, while TCRdb's copy carries only in-frame clones and drops some. This sample has 270,000 or so clones, with about 86% found just once. Clinical history reported by participants formed the basis on which cohorts were assigned. The chain recombines TRBV6-5 with TRBJ2-7; no clear D gene. The clonotype comes from a man aged 50 to 60 who had recovered from COVID-19. Sequencing used PBMCs or T cells enriched from blood (not recorded which). CDR3 in DNA: TGTGCCAGCAGTTACTCCCCCGGGTTGTCCTACGAGCAGTACTTC. Translating it yields CASSYSPGLSYEQYF.